This passage covers 24 T cell receptor beta chains from one sample sequenced in a study of PD-1 blockade in classical Hodgkin lymphoma. Time point meaning: cycle 4 day 1 (C4D1), after more than 5 weeks of nivolumab. Every one of the patients relapsed after autologous stem cell transplantation (brentuximab vedotin exposure was variable). Data came from immunoSEQ multiplex PCR; TCRdb stores just in-frame clones and leaves some out. This sample has fewer than 25,000 clones, with 70% to 80% found just once. Sequenced material: peripheral blood mononuclear cells (PBMCs), taken before the fourth cycle of nivolumab. The source is a human donor with classical Hodgkin lymphoma.

In its sample, this clone was seen once. This chain connects TRBV10-3 to TRBJ1-4, with TRBD1 matching over 7 bases. Germline CDR1 reads ENHRY; CDR2 reads SYGVKD. The CDR3 runs to 17 residues. With V trimmed by 3 bases and J by 6 bases, 13 bases remained unmatched. The CDR3 DNA is TGTGCCATCAGTGATGGGCAGGGGGGAGGTGTGTATGAAAAACTGTTTTTT. Protein sequence: CAISDGQGGGVYEKLFF.

V usage is TRBV5-1 and J usage is TRBJ2-3, with unresolved D. This CDR3 is 14 amino acids long. V lost 0 bases and J 6 bases, leaving 11 bases between the germline ends. CDR1 SGHRS and CDR2 YFSETQ come from the germline V gene. CDR3 sequence (DNA): TGCGCCAGCAGCTTGGGTAGGGTTGAGGATACGCAGTATTTT. Its translation is CASSLGRVEDTQYF.

The chain carries TRBV2 and TRBJ1-5; possibly TRBD1 for D (5 bases). Germline CDR1 SNHLY, CDR2 FYNNEI. The length of the CDR3 is 16 residues. Trimming stripped 7 bases from V and 0 bases from J, with 16 bases between. CDR3 DNA: TGTGCCAGCACCTTAAGGGTCAGGGATAGCAATCAGCCCCAGCATTTT. It encodes CASTLRVRDSNQPQHF.

This clone was counted a few times. CDR3 protein: CASSSARTDIRYGYTF. The CDR3 bases are TGTGCCAGCAGTTCAGCCCGGACGGACATCCGCTATGGCTACACCTTC. This sequence joins TRBV28 and TRBJ1-2; perhaps TRBD1 as D (5 bases). Germline loops: CDR1 MDHEN, CDR2 SYDVKM. This CDR3 region has 16 residues. V lost 4 bases, J lost 4 bases, and 19 bases lay in between.

This clone was counted at least ten times. The V gene is TRBV14, the J gene TRBJ2-5, with unresolved D. The CDR3 length is 13 residues. Trimming shortened V by 0 bases and J by 7 bases, and 9 bases separated the two germline ends. Looked up from germline, CDR1 is SGHDN and CDR2 is FVKESK. This chain's CDR3 is CASSQDVLGTQYF. The CDR3 nucleotides are TGTGCCAGCAGCCAAGACGTCTTGGGGACCCAGTACTTC. The variable domain in full, completed from reference TRBV14 and TRBJ2-5, reads EAGVTQFPSHSVIEKGQTVTLRCDPISGHDNLYWYRRVMGKEIKFLLHFVKESKQDESGMPNNRFLAERTGGTYSTLKVQPAELEDSGVYFCASSQDVLGTQYFGPGTRLLVL.

The V gene is TRBV11-2, the J gene TRBJ2-7; D gene uncertain. V was pared by 6 bases and J by 8 bases, with 23 bases between. Germline V CDR1 and CDR2: SGHAT, FQNNGV. The CDR3 totals 15 residues. Here the CDR3 DNA reads TGTGCCAGCAGTTCTTTGGCTCAATCCTACTCCCAGCAGTACTTC. Translated, it gives CASSSLAQSYSQQYF.

CDR3 DNA: TGCGCCAGCAGCCCCTTTGGCCGGGGAGCAGAAGAGACCCAGTACTTC. The encoded protein is CASSPFGRGAEETQYF. The rearrangement joins TRBV5-1 to TRBJ2-5; TRBD2 might be the D (5 bases). Germline V gene sequence: CDR1 SGHRS, CDR2 YFSETQ. The CDR3 consists of 16 residues. Trimming took off 4 bases at V and 3 bases at J, with 19 bases between the two ends.

This clone is medium-sized by share. The CDR3 nucleotides read TGTGCCAGCACCCCTGGACAGGGGGCAAATAATTCACCCCTCCACTTT. This encodes CASTPGQGANNSPLHF. This rearrangement joins TRBV5-4 to TRBJ1-6; TRBD1 aligns across 11 bases. The germline V gene encodes CDR1 SGHNT and CDR2 YYREEE (reference sequence). V lost 6 bases, J lost 5 bases, and 7 bases stayed unmatched. The CDR3 sequence is 16 residues long.

CDR3 in DNA: TGTGCCAGCTCCGGAAAGGGGGCGTCTAGCGGCTACACCTTC. Its translation is CASSGKGASSGYTF. The V and J genes are TRBV6-5 and TRBJ1-2; 7 bases map to TRBD1. Trimming took 8 bases from V and 8 from J; bases not matched to a gene: 14. CDR3 length equals 14 residues. Germline CDR1 reads MNHEY; CDR2 reads SVGAGI.

CDR3 DNA sequence: TGTGCCAGCAGCGGGACAGGCTATAATTCACCCCTCCACTTT. Encoded protein: CASSGTGYNSPLHF. The chain combines TRBV9 with TRBJ1-6; 7 positions agree with TRBD1. The V gene's germline CDR1 is SGDLS and CDR2 YYNGEE. The CDR3 runs to 14 residues. J gave up 3 bases and V 3 bases, and 0 bases lay outside the gene matches.

The V gene is TRBV6-1, the J gene TRBJ2-5; 8 nucleotides line up with TRBD1. CDR3 size: 15 residues. Trimming removed 6 bases from V and 2 bases from J; junction bases left unmatched: 8. Germline CDR1 and CDR2: MNHNS and SASEGT. This chain's CDR3 is CASSLGQVGQETQYF. The DNA for the CDR3 is TGTGCCAGCAGCCTGGGACAGGTGGGTCAAGAGACCCAGTACTTC.

By share, this clone ranks as medium-sized. The chain is built from TRBV5-8 and TRBJ1-6, with unresolved D. The V end was cut by 0 bases, the J end by 9 bases, with 10 bases between. Germline lookup yields CDR1 SGHTS and CDR2 YDEGEE. The CDR3 covers 14 residues. DNA of the CDR3: TGTGCCAGCAGCTTGGCAGGTTTAGGTTCACCCCTCCACTTT. Its protein is CASSLAGLGSPLHF.

Only a few counts were recorded for this clone. CDR3 sequence: CASTRGEYGYTF. DNA for the CDR3: TGTGCCAGCACCCGAGGGGAATATGGCTACACCTTC. The rearrangement links TRBV2 to TRBJ1-2; the D gene is possibly TRBD1 (5 bases). Per germline, CDR1 SNHLY and CDR2 FYNNEI. V shed 7 bases and J shed 5 bases, with 11 bases lying between them. This CDR3 is built from 12 residues.

The rearrangement uses TRBV7-9 and TRBJ1-6; TRBD1 matches at 11 bases. The length of the CDR3 is 15 residues. V trimming: 8 bases; J trimming: 4 bases; junction bases outside the gene matches: 4. Germline assignment: CDR1 SEHNR and CDR2 FQNEAQ (reference sequence). CDR3 amino acids: CASLGQGAYNSPLHF. Written as DNA, the CDR3 is TGTGCCAGCTTAGGACAGGGGGCTTATAATTCACCCCTCCACTTT.

This chain connects TRBV5-4 to TRBJ2-5; D could derive from TRBD1 or TRBD2 (5 bases each). The germline V and J ends were trimmed by 4 bases and 2 bases, with 18 bases remaining between them. This CDR3 has 16 amino acids. Germline CDR1 is SGHNT and CDR2 is YYREEE (reference sequence). CDR3 DNA: TGTGCCAGCAGCCCCGAGGGGACCAGACCACAAGAGACCCAGTACTTC. This codes for CASSPEGTRPQETQYF. The whole variable domain, filled in from reference TRBV5-4 and TRBJ2-5, reads ETGVTQSPTHLIKTRGQQVTLRCSSQSGHNTVSWYQQALGQGPQFIFQYYREEENGRGNFPPRFSGLQFPNYSSELNVNALELDDSALYLCASSPEGTRPQETQYFGPGTRLLVL.

The genes are TRBV7-3 and TRBJ2-3, with 14 bases fitting TRBD2. Germline V CDR1 and CDR2: SGHTA, FQGTGA. V trimming: 5 bases; J trimming: 8 bases; junction bases outside the gene matches: 6. The CDR3 sequence is 15 residues long. CDR3 sequence (DNA): TGTGCCAGCAGCATGACTAGCGGGGGGGCCGGTACGCAGTATTTT. Its translation: CASSMTSGGAGTQYF. Filled out from reference TRBV7-3 and TRBJ2-3, the complete variable domain reads GAGVSQTPSNKVTEKGKYVELRCDPISGHTALYWYRQSLGQGPEFLIYFQGTGAADDSGLPNDRFFAVRPEGSVSTLKIQRTERGDSAVYLCASSMTSGGAGTQYFGPGTRLTVL.

This clone was picked up one time. This chain links TRBV30 with TRBJ1-6, with 7 positions matching TRBD1. J lost 6 bases, V lost 0 bases, and 5 bases had no gene match. The CDR3 has 15 residues. Germline CDR1 GTSNPN, CDR2 SVGIG (reference sequence). CDR3 protein: CAWSVITGVNSPLHF. CDR3 sequence (DNA): TGTGCCTGGAGTGTAATCACAGGGGTTAATTCACCCCTCCACTTT.

A few counts support this clone. V usage is TRBV6-1 and J usage is TRBJ1-1; no definite D call. Looked up from germline, CDR1 is MNHNS and CDR2 is SASEGT. The V and J ends lost 10 bases and 3 bases respectively, with 15 bases between them. The CDR3 length is 13 residues. This chain's CDR3 is CAIRLGVYTEAFF. The CDR3 DNA sequence: TGTGCCATCCGCTTAGGAGTTTACACTGAAGCTTTCTTT.

This chain uses TRBV13 with TRBJ1-2; D unclear. The germline CDR1 and CDR2 sequences are PRHDT and FYEKMQ (reference sequence). Trimming pared 4 bases from V and 8 bases from J, leaving 20 bases between. This CDR3 has 15 amino acids. CDR3: CASSSRNDPRIGYTF. The CDR3 bases are TGTGCCAGCAGCTCGAGAAACGACCCCAGAATCGGCTACACCTTC.

The chain uses TRBV28 and TRBJ2-7; 11 nucleotides line up with TRBD1. J gave up 0 bases and V 8 bases, and 3 bases lay outside the gene matches. The CDR3 spans 14 residues. Germline V lookup: CDR1 MDHEN, CDR2 SYDVKM. Here the CDR3 DNA reads TGTGCCAGCGCAGGGACAGGGGGCTCCTACGAGCAGTACTTC. Protein: CASAGTGGSYEQYF.

Of note for this clone: This specimen includes other DNA sequences encoding the same CDR3. V gene TRBV28 combines with J gene TRBJ1-5, with D perhaps matching TRBD1 (5 bases). The CDR3 has 15 amino acids. The V end was cut by 2 bases, the J end by 3 bases, with 11 bases between. Germline loops: CDR1 MDHEN, CDR2 SYDVKM. In DNA, the CDR3 is TGTGCCAGCAGTTTAAGCGGGGCGTACAATCAGCCCCAGCATTTT. This codes for CASSLSGAYNQPQHF.

This chain links TRBV6-5 with TRBJ1-5; no reliable D call. This CDR3 region has 12 residues. Germline V gene lookup returns CDR1 MNHEY and CDR2 SVGAGI. V shed 8 bases and J shed 4 bases, with 9 bases lying between them. The CDR3 DNA sequence: TGTGCCAGCGGATGGGTAAATCAGCCCCAGCATTTT. Its translation: CASGWVNQPQHF.

The chain employs TRBV6-4 and TRBJ1-5, with D uncertain. Trimming shortened V by 2 bases and J by 12 bases, and 14 bases separated the two germline ends. The CDR3 sequence is 13 residues long. CDR1 and CDR2 (germline): MRHNA, SNTAGT. CDR3 region: CASSDPVTFLQHF. CDR3 DNA: TGTGCCAGCAGTGACCCGGTTACCTTTCTCCAGCATTTT.

The genes are TRBV7-3 and TRBJ2-5; 15 bases agree with TRBD2. Germline CDR1 and CDR2: SGHTA and FQGTGA. Trimming took 4 bases from V and 4 from J; bases not matched to a gene: 7. This CDR3 region has 17 residues. CDR3 coding DNA: TGTGCCAGCAGCTCCCCGGGACTAGCGGGGGGAGGAGAGACCCAGTACTTC. Translation gives CASSSPGLAGGGETQYF.